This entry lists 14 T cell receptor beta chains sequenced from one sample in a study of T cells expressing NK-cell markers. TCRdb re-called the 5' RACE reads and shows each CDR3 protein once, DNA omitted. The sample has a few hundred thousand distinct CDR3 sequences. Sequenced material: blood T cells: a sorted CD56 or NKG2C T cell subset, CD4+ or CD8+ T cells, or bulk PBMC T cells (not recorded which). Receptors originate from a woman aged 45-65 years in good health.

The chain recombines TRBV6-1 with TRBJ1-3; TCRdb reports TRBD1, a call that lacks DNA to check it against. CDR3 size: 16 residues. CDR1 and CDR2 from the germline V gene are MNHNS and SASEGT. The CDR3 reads CASSAGLGNSGNTIYF.

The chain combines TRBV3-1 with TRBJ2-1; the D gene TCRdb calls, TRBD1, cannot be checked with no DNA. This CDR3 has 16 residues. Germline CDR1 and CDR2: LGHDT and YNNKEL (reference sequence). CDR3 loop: CASSQDIPAVGYEQFF.

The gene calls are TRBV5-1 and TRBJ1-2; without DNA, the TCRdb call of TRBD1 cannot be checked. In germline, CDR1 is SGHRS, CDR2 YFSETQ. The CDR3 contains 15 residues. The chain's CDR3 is CASGRDRALTEGYTF.

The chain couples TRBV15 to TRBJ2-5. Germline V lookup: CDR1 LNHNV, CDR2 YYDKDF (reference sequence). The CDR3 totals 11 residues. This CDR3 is CATSRDETQYF.

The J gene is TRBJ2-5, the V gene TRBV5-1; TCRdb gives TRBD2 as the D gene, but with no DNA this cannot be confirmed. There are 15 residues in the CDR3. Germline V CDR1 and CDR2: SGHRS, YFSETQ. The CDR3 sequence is CASSALTSGQETQYF.

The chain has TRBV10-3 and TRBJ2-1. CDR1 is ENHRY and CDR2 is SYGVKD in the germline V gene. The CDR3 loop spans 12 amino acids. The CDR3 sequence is CAIRELGNEQFF.

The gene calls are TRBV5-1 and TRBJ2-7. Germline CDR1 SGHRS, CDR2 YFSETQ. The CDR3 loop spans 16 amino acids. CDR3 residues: CASSSVGGLNSYEQYF.

CDR3 sequence reads: CASTSGQLNTEAFF. V gene TRBV12-3 or TRBV12-4 combines with J gene TRBJ1-1; the D gene TCRdb calls, TRBD1, cannot be checked with no DNA. The CDR3 length is 14 residues.

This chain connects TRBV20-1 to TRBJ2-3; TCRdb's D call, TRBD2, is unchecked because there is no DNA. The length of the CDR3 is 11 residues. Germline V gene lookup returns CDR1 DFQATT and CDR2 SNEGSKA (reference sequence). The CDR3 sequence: CSAALKESQYF.

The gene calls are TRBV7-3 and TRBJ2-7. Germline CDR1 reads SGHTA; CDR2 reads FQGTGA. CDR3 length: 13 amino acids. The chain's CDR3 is CASSLSSSYEQYF.

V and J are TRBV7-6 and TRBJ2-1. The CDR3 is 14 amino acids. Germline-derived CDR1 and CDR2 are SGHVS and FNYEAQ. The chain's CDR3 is CASSLALSLNEQFF.

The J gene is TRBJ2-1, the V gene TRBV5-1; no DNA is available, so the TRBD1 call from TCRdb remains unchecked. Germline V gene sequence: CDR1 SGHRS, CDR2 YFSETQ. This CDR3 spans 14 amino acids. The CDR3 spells CASSLEALRGEQFF.

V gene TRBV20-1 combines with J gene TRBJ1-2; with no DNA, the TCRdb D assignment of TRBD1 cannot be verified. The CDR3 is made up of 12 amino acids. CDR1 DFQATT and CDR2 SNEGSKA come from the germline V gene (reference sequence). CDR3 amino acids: CSARDRQGIYTF.

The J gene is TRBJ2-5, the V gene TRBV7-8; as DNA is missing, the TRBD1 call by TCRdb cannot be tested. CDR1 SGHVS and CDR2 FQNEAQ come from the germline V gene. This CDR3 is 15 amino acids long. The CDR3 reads CASSDRTGGRETQYF.